Sequencing of this T cell receptor (beta chain) was carried out in a study of CD8 T cells in Susac syndrome. Random hexamers were used to reverse transcribe the RNA input (about 0.5 to 1 ug). TCRdb re-called the immunoSEQ multiplex PCR reads through MiXCR, storing one row per CDR3 protein. The profile shows 150,000 or so distinct CDR3 sequences, over 85% of them singletons. The sequence came from a human donor in good health. Sequenced input: CD4+ T cells from PBMCs.

The CDR3 DNA reads as TGTGCCAGGGAGGGGACTAGCGCCGAGACCCAGTACTTC. This encodes CAREGTSAETQYF. V usage is TRBV2 and J usage is TRBJ2-5; TRBD2 matches at 10 bases. Per germline, CDR1 SNHLY and CDR2 FYNNEI. This CDR3 spans 13 amino acids. V gave up 9 bases and J gave up 5 bases; unmatched junction bases: 6.